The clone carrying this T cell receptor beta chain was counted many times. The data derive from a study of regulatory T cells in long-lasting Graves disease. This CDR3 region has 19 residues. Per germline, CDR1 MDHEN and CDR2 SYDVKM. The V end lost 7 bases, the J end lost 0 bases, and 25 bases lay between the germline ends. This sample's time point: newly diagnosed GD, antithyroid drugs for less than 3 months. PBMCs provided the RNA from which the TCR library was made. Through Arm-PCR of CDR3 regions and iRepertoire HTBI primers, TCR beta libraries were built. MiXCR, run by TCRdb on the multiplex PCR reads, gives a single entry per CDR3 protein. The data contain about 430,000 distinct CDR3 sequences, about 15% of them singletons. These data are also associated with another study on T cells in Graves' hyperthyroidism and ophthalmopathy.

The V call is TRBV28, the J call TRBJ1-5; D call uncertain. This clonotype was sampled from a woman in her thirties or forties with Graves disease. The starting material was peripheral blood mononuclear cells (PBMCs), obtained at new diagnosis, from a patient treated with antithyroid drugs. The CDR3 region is CASNIGARYRLDSNQPQHF. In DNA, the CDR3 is TGTGCCAGCAATATTGGTGCGAGGTACCGACTTGATAGCAATCAGCCCCAGCATTTT.